The clone carrying this T cell receptor (beta chain) has only a few counts. What it binds is unknown. 13 Jbeta primers and 60 Vbeta primers were used for the PCR. The repertoire was sequenced with immunoSEQ multiplex PCR; TCRdb's copy has only in-frame clones and lacks some. The table includes roughly 100,000 clones, roughly 13% detected once. This entry comes from a study of cytomegalovirus exposure and HLA in healthy donors. Study-wide findings and caveats: Among TCR beta chains of equal frequency, HLA-associated ones were more clonally expanded in a later analysis. Further analysis was carried out later, and it showed several of the most significant clusters appearing linked to common viral pathogens.

Material for sequencing was PBMCs. The TCR comes from a man aged 35 to 55 in good health and CMV-seropositive.

CDR3 bases: TGCAGCGTCAGGACTAGCGGGATCGGGGAGCTGTTTTTT. Translated: CSVRTSGIGELFF. The gene calls are TRBV29-1 and TRBJ2-2, with 12 bases lining up with TRBD2. This CDR3 has 13 amino acids. The ends lost 6 bases at V and 7 bases at J; junction bases unmatched: 3. Germline V gene lookup returns CDR1 SQVTM and CDR2 ANQGSEA.